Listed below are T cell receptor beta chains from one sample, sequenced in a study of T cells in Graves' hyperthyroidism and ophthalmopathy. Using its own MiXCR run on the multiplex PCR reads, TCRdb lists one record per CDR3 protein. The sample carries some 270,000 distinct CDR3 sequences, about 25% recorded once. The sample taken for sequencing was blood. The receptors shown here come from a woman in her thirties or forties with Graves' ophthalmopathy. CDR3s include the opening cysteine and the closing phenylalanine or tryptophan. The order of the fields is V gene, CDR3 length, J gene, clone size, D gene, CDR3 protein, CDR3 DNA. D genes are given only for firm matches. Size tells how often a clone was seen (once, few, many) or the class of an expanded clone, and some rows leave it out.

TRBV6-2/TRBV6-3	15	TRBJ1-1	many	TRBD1	CASSYSGQGGTEAFF	TGTGCCAGCAGTTACTCCGGACAGGGGGGCACTGAAGCTTTCTTT
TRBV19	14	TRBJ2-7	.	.	CASSTTAGTGEQYF	TGTGCCAGTAGTACCACCGCCGGGACGGGGGAGCAGTACTTC
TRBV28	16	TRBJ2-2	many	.	CASSRRTDRNTGELFF	TGTGCCAGCAGCCGTCGCACGGACAGGAACACCGGGGAGCTGTTTTTT
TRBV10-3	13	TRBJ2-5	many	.	CAAEGARGETQYF	TGTGCCGCCGAGGGGGCGCGGGGGGAGACCCAGTACTTC
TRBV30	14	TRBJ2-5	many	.	CAWSPSAIQETQYF	TGTGCCTGGAGCCCTAGCGCGATCCAAGAGACCCAGTACTTC
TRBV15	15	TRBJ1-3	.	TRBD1	CATSTDRGNGNTIYF	TGTGCCACCAGCACGGACAGGGGGAATGGAAACACCATATATTTT
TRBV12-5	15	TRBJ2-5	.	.	CASGLVFSGTETQYF	TGTGCTAGTGGTTTGGTATTTTCGGGGACAGAGACCCAGTACTTC
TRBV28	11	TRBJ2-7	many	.	CASQEGFGQYF	TGTGCCAGCCAAGAAGGATTCGGGCAGTACTTC
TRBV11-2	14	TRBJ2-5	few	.	CASSHTGFQETQYF	TGTGCCAGCAGCCACACGGGATTTCAGGAGACCCAGTACTTC
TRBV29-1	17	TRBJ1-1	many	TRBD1	CSVPSTGGSMMNTEAFF	TGCAGCGTACCCTCGACAGGGGGAAGTATGATGAACACTGAAGCTTTCTTT
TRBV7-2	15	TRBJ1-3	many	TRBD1	CASSPQGLSGNTIYF	TGTGCCAGCAGCCCACAGGGGCTCTCTGGAAACACCATATATTTT
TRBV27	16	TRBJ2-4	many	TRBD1	CASTNRGRRAKNIQYF	TGTGCCAGCACGAACAGGGGGCGCCGAGCCAAAAACATTCAGTACTTC
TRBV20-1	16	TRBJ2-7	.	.	CSAQVFTMADSRAQYF	TGCAGTGCTCAGGTGTTTACAATGGCCGATAGCAGAGCCCAGTACTTC
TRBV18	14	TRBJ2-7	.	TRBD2	CASSPPSGSYEQYF	TGTGCCAGCTCACCACCAAGCGGGAGTTACGAGCAGTACTTC
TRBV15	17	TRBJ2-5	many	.	CATSSPGGGVNQETQYF	TGTGCCACCAGCTCGCCCGGTGGAGGGGTGAACCAAGAGACCCAGTACTTC